This T cell receptor beta chain was recorded in a study of T cell responses to AZD1222 COVID-19 vaccine. In the study overall: Analyses pooled second doses at about 4 or about 12 weeks.

Findings of the study overall: Spike as a whole was targeted by vaccine-associated CD4 TCRs, dominant at 160-218 and 743-854. Only a handful of AZD1222 recipients, more than five in all, had baseline seropositivity. Clonal diversity may have been underestimated in mostly white British donors.

Sequencing was performed with immunoSEQ multiplex PCR; in TCRdb, only in-frame clones are kept and a portion is missing. This table has 100,000 or so clones, approximately 88% appearing once. Germline CDR1 reads MDHEN; CDR2 reads SYDVKM. The V gene lost 1 base and the J gene lost 8 bases, with 23 bases spanning the gap. The CDR3 is made up of 17 amino acids. To note about this clone: The antigen is not known.

This sequence joins TRBV28 and TRBJ2-5, with a possible D match to TRBD1 (6 bases). The sample here was peripheral blood, taken on day 0 of AZD1222 vaccination. The sequence came from an adult in good health. The CDR3 sequence is CASSLSQVGRGPSTQYF. The CDR3 DNA sequence: TGTGCCAGCAGTTTATCTCAGGTCGGCAGGGGCCCTTCAACCCAGTACTTC.